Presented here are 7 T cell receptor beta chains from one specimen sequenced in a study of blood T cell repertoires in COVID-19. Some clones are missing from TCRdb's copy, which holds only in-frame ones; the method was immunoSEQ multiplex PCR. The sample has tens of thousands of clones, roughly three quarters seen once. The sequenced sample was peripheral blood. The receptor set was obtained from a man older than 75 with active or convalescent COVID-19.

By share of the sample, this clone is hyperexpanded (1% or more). CDR3 coding DNA: TGTGCCAGCCAACTTCTGCCAGGGGCCCATCGGGGAGCTTTCTTT. Translating it yields CASQLLPGAHRGAFF. The chain employs TRBV6-5 and TRBJ1-1; D perhaps matches TRBD1 (6 bases). V was pared by 8 bases and J by 10 bases, with 26 bases between. From germline, CDR1 is MNHEY and CDR2 SVGAGI. The CDR3 is made up of 15 amino acids.

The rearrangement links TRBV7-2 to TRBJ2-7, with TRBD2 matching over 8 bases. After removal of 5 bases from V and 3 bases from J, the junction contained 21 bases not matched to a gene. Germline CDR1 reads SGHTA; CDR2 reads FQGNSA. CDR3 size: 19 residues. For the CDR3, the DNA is TGTGCCAGCAGCGTCCGTCGGGGGGGCCAGGGTGATAGAATCTACGAGCAGTACTTC. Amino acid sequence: CASSVRRGGQGDRIYEQYF.

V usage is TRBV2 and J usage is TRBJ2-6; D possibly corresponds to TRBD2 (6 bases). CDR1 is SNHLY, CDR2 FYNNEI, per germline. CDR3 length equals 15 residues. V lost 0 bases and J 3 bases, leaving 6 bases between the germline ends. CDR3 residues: CASSEARGGANVLTF. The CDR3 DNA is TGTGCCAGCAGTGAAGCGCGGGGTGGGGCCAACGTCCTGACTTTC.

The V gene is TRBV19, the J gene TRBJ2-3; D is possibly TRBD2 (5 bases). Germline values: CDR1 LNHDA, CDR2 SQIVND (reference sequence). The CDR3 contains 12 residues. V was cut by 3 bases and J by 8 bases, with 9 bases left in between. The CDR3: CASSMIEGTQYF. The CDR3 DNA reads TGTGCCAGTAGTATGATTGAGGGTACGCAGTATTTT.

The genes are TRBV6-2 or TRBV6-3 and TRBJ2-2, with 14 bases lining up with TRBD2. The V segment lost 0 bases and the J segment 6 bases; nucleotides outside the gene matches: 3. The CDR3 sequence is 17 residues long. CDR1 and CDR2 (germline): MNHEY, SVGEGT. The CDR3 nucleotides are TGTGCCAGCAGTTACTCCGGACTAGCGGGGGGCTCCGGGGAGCTGTTTTTT. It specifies CASSYSGLAGGSGELFF.

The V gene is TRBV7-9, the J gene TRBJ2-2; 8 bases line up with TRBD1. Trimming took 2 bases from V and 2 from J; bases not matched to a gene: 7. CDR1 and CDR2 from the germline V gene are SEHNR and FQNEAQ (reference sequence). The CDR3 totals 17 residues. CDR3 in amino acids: CASSLPGAGGNTGELFF. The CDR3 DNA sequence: TGTGCCAGCAGCTTACCAGGGGCAGGGGGCAACACCGGGGAGCTGTTTTTT.

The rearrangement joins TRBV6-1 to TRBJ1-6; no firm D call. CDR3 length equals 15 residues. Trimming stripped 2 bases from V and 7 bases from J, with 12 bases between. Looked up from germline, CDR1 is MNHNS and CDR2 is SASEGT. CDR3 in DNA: TGTGCCAGCAGTGAAAGGGTGGGGAGGAATTCACCCCTCCACTTT. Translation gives CASSERVGRNSPLHF.